This section outlines one TCR beta chain sequence together with its context. Data came from immunoSEQ multiplex PCR; TCRdb stores just in-frame clones and leaves some out. Seen here are roughly 200,000 clones, about four fifths observed once, and the top ten hold approximately 5.9%. Seattle researchers signed up patients amid active infection and tracked them longitudinally. The CDR3 is made up of 17 amino acids. CDR1 is MNHEY, CDR2 SMNVEV, per germline (reference sequence). Trimming cost V 5 bases and J 3 bases; bases outside gene matches: 12. The sample comes from a study of blood T cell repertoires in COVID-19. Study context: From the United States, Italy and Spain came samples of acute and convalescent COVID-19.

V and J are TRBV27 and TRBJ2-7, with 11 nucleotides matching TRBD2. The source material was peripheral blood. The clonotype originates from a woman between 40 and 55 years old with COVID-19, enrolled during active disease. For the CDR3, the DNA is TGTGCCAGCAGTCCCCGAGCGACTAGCGGGGAGCGCTACGAGCAGTACTTC. It is translated as CASSPRATSGERYEQYF.